Following are 27 T cell receptor beta chains from one sample sequenced in a study of blood T cells in healthy people across ages (dated by TCRdb to 2013 to 2016). The library was made by 5' RACE. These reads were obtained on an Illumina HiSeq 2500. The second PCR ran for roughly 7 to 11 cycles and used a J-beta primer mix along with a sample-barcoded 5' primer. Starting from the raw public reads, TCRdb applied fastp trimming at Q25, assembled clones with MiXCR and retained in-frame beta chains. Each CDR3 protein gets just one entry, which takes the most common genes and DNA from the rows behind it. The sample table lists 540,000 or so distinct CDR3 sequences, roughly 29% of them with a count of one. The ten most abundant clones make up under 20% of the sample. The sequenced sample consisted of blood. Receptors were obtained from a woman in her 70s in good health.

The V call is TRBV21-1, the J call TRBJ2-1; the D call in the table, TRBD1, was not verified against the DNA. TRBV21-1 is given as a pseudogene. The CDR3 extends over 10 amino acids. The CDR3 protein is CALWGDEQFF. CDR3 in DNA: TGTGCCTTGTGGGGGGATGAGCAGTTCTTC.

This chain links TRBV7-2 with TRBJ1-1; tentatively, D is TRBD1 (5 bases). Trimming left V 5 bases short and J 6 bases short, with 16 bases between. Germline V gene sequence: CDR1 SGHTA, CDR2 FQGNSA. This CDR3 region has 14 residues. The CDR3 bases are TGTGCCAGCAGCAATCACGGGGGAGCGGCTGAAGCTTTCTTT. Its translation is CASSNHGGAAEAFF. The whole variable domain, filled in from reference TRBV7-2 and TRBJ1-1, reads GAGVSQSPSNKVTEKGKDVELRCDPISGHTALYWYRQSLGQGLEFLIYFQGNSAPDKSGLPSDRFSAERTGGSVSTLTIQRTQQEDSAVYLCASSNHGGAAEAFFGQGTRLTVV.

The sample holds a few counts of this clonotype. The V call is TRBV20-1, the J call TRBJ2-1, with D possibly TRBD2 on 6 matching bases. V lost 5 bases and J 6 bases, leaving 23 bases between the germline ends. Germline assignment: CDR1 DFQATT and CDR2 SNEGSKA (reference sequence). This CDR3 comprises 16 residues. The CDR3 nucleotides are TGCAGTGCTCGAGGAGGGGCCGCCACCAGTCTCAATGAGCAGTTCTTC. Encoded protein: CSARGGAATSLNEQFF.

This clonotype occurred a few times. This rearrangement joins TRBV29-1 to TRBJ1-1; perhaps TRBD1 as D (5 bases). There are 12 residues in the CDR3. Germline CDR1 and CDR2: SQVTM and ANQGSEA. V was clipped by 7 bases and J by 4 bases, with 13 bases between them. CDR3 in DNA: TGCAGCGAAACAGGAATAGGCACTGAAGCTTTCTTT. Its translation: CSETGIGTEAFF.

This clonotype was observed a few times. At one end the junction does not follow the germline gene, possibly because of a read error. The V call is TRBV5-1, the J call TRBJ1-6; D gene uncertain. There are 16 residues in the CDR3. In germline, CDR1 is SGHRS, CDR2 YFSETQ. CDR3 DNA: TGCGCCAGTAGCTTGGCCGCGGCGGTCAGGAATTCACCCCTCCACTTT. Translated, it gives CASSLAAAVRNSPLHF.

As to this clonotype: Given a much more abundant clone one base away, this may be a read error. CDR3 coding DNA: TGTGCCGGCAGCTTGGCTTTGAACACTGAAGCTTTCTTT. Translation gives CAGSLALNTEAFF. The chain employs TRBV5-6 and TRBJ1-1; no reliable D call. Per the germline V gene, CDR1 is SGHDT and CDR2 is YYEEEE. The CDR3 covers 13 residues. Drawing the rest from reference TRBV5-6 and TRBJ1-1, the complete variable domain is DAGVTQSPTHLIKTRGQQVTLRCSPKSGHDTVSWYQQALGQGPQFIFQYYEEEERQRGNFPDRFSGHQFPNYSSELNVNALLLGDSALYLCAGSLALNTEAFFGQGTRLTVV.

V gene TRBV20-1 combines with J gene TRBJ2-5; 8 bases align to TRBD2. The J call may be mistaken, given a closer DNA end match to TRBJ2-1. There are 15 residues in the CDR3. CDR1 DFQATT and CDR2 SNEGSKA come from the germline V gene (reference sequence). CDR3 region: CSARDPSGGHNEQFF. DNA for the CDR3: TGCAGTGCTAGAGATCCGTCGGGGGGGCACAATGAGCAGTTCTTC.

This clonotype has more than one count but fewer than ten. The chain is built from TRBV6-5 and TRBJ1-2; possibly TRBD1 for D (5 bases). In germline, CDR1 is MNHEY, CDR2 SVGAGI. V lost 11 bases and J lost 8, with 15 bases in between. The CDR3 consists of 11 residues. DNA for the CDR3: TGTGCCGCCCTATCCCAGGGAGGCTACACCTTC. Residues: CAALSQGGYTF.

V gene TRBV2 combines with J gene TRBJ2-3, with D possibly being TRBD1 or TRBD2 (5 bases each). Trimming shortened V by 5 bases and J by 4 bases, and 13 bases separated the two germline ends. The length of the CDR3 is 14 residues. Germline CDR1 SNHLY, CDR2 FYNNEI. This chain's CDR3 is CASSLGVSADTQYF. The DNA for the CDR3 is TGTGCCAGCAGTTTAGGGGTTAGCGCAGATACGCAGTATTTT. Using reference TRBV2 and TRBJ2-3 for the parts outside the CDR3, the full variable domain is EPEVTQTPSHQVTQMGQEVILRCVPISNHLYFYWYRQILGQKVEFLVSFYNNEISEKSEIFDDQFSVERPDGSNFTLKIRSTKLEDSAMYFCASSLGVSADTQYFGPGTRLTVL.

This clonotype was counted only a few times. The chain recombines TRBV20-1 with TRBJ1-4; 9 bases fit TRBD1. The germline CDR1 and CDR2 sequences are DFQATT and SNEGSKA (reference sequence). This CDR3 region has 13 residues. Germline trimming cut 5 bases from V and 4 bases from J; bases unmatched to any gene: 2. This chain's CDR3 is CSASGQGNEKLFF. In DNA, the CDR3 is TGCAGTGCTTCGGGACAGGGTAATGAAAAACTGTTTTTT.

The V gene is TRBV27, the J gene TRBJ2-1; D call uncertain. The germline V gene encodes CDR1 MNHEY and CDR2 SMNVEV (reference sequence). The V end lost 6 bases, the J end lost 0 bases, and 9 bases lay between the germline ends. CDR3 length equals 14 residues. The CDR3 is CASSQSRSYNEQFF. For the CDR3, the DNA is TGTGCCAGCAGCCAATCGCGCTCCTACAATGAGCAGTTCTTC.

This chain uses TRBV29-1 with TRBJ1-3, with 9 bases identical to TRBD1. With 7 bases clipped from V and 6 bases from J, the junction kept 10 bases outside the gene matches. The CDR3 length is 14 residues. Germline CDR1 reads SQVTM; CDR2 reads ANQGSEA. CDR3 nucleotides: TGCAGCGGGACCCCGGGACAGGGTGAAAACACCATATATTTT. Translated, it gives CSGTPGQGENTIYF.

The rearrangement joins TRBV15 to TRBJ1-1; 9 bases line up with TRBD1. This CDR3 spans 16 amino acids. Germline V lookup: CDR1 LNHNV, CDR2 YYDKDF (reference sequence). V was clipped by 4 bases and J by 0 bases; unmatched bases: 6. In DNA form, the CDR3 reads TGTGCCACCAGCACGTTGACAGGGGGGATGAACACTGAAGCTTTCTTT. This encodes CATSTLTGGMNTEAFF.

The chain joins TRBV7-6 to TRBJ2-7, with D hard to call. V was cut by 1 base and J by 6 bases, with 7 bases left in between. This CDR3 contains 12 residues. CDR1 SGHVS and CDR2 FNYEAQ come from the germline V gene. The CDR3 DNA sequence: TGTGCCAGCAGCTTAGTGGGTACCGAGCAGTACTTC. This codes for CASSLVGTEQYF.

This clonotype was counted only a few times. This rearrangement joins TRBV3-1 to TRBJ1-5, with D possibly matching TRBD1 (6 bases). V gave up 4 bases and J gave up 2 bases, with 18 bases separating them. Per the germline V gene, CDR1 is LGHDT and CDR2 is YNNKEL (reference sequence). This CDR3 has 17 residues. For the CDR3, the DNA is TGTGCCAGCAGCCCGCGCCAGAGGACAGACGGCAATCAGCCCCAGCATTTT. Its protein product is CASSPRQRTDGNQPQHF.

This clonotype occurred a few times. V usage is TRBV4-3 and J usage is TRBJ2-5; TRBD2 matches at 9 bases. This CDR3 has 16 amino acids. Germline V gene lookup returns CDR1 LGHNA and CDR2 YSLEER. Losses at the gene ends were 1 base for V and 4 bases for J; bases not matched to a gene: 7. The CDR3 spells CASSQGPAGGSETQYF. CDR3 bases: TGCGCCAGCAGCCAAGGTCCAGCGGGGGGATCAGAGACCCAGTACTTC.

This chain connects TRBV4-3 to TRBJ2-1; 7 bases align to TRBD1. The CDR3 is made up of 18 amino acids. CDR1 and CDR2 (germline): LGHNA, YSLEER. Trimming took 2 bases from V and 5 from J; bases not matched to a gene: 15. Here the CDR3 reads CASSQSWRNRGLHNEQFF. In DNA, the CDR3 is TGCGCCAGCAGCCAATCCTGGAGGAACAGGGGTTTACACAATGAGCAGTTCTTC.

The sample holds a few counts of this clonotype. The CDR3, as DNA: TGTGCCAGCAGCCTAGGGGGGGGGACCGTCGGGATTCAGTACTTC. Its translation is CASSLGGGTVGIQYF. The chain has TRBV3-1 and TRBJ2-4, with a possible D match to TRBD2 (7 bases). CDR1 is LGHDT and CDR2 is YNNKEL in the germline V gene (reference sequence). V lost 4 bases and J 10 bases, leaving 20 bases between the germline ends. The length of the CDR3 is 15 residues. The variable domain in full, completed from reference TRBV3-1 and TRBJ2-4, reads DTAVSQTPKYLVTQMGNDKSIKCEQNLGHDTMYWYKQDSKKFLKIMFSYNNKELIINETVPNRFSPKSPDKAHLNLHINSLELGDSAVYFCASSLGGGTVGIQYFGAGTRLSVL.

J is TRBJ2-2 and V is TRBV12-3 or TRBV12-4, with a weak D call TRBD2 (6 bases). Between the trimmed V and J ends, which lost 6 bases and 0 bases, there was a span of 14 bases. The CDR3 is 16 amino acids. DNA of the CDR3: TGTGCCAGCAGCCAAACCGGGGGAGCGAACACCGGGGAGCTGTTTTTT. It is translated as CASSQTGGANTGELFF.

This clonotype was found a few times. V usage is TRBV27 and J usage is TRBJ1-3; 7 nucleotides line up with TRBD1. This CDR3 comprises 16 residues. With 7 bases clipped from V and 0 bases from J, the junction kept 9 bases outside the gene matches. CDR1 is MNHEY, CDR2 SMNVEV, per germline (reference sequence). The CDR3 region is CASTPRWDSSGNTIYF. Written as DNA, the CDR3 is TGTGCCAGCACCCCTCGGTGGGACAGCTCTGGAAACACCATATATTTT.

The rearrangement links TRBV6-2 or TRBV6-3 to TRBJ1-5; 8 bases fit TRBD1. The J segment lost 6 bases and the V segment lost 7 bases, leaving 2 bases of the junction unmatched. There are 12 residues in the CDR3. Germline V lookup: CDR1 MNHEY, CDR2 SVGEGT. CDR3 sequence reads: CASKDRVQPQHF. In DNA form, the CDR3 reads TGTGCCAGCAAGGACAGGGTTCAGCCCCAGCATTTT.

This clonotype was counted a few times. This chain uses TRBV27 with TRBJ1-1; 7 nucleotides line up with TRBD1. After removal of 5 bases from V and 4 bases from J, the junction contained 10 bases not matched to a gene. This CDR3 has 15 amino acids. Germline CDR1 is MNHEY and CDR2 is SMNVEV (reference sequence). The CDR3 sequence is CASSIRGQWGTEAFF. CDR3 sequence (DNA): TGTGCCAGCAGTATAAGGGGACAGTGGGGCACTGAAGCTTTCTTT.

This clonotype was seen a handful of times. CDR3 DNA sequence: TGTGCCAGCAGCTTATACTCGGTTCAGGTGATGAACACTGAAGCTTTCTTT. Protein: CASSLYSVQVMNTEAFF. This chain joins TRBV7-2 and TRBJ1-1, with no clear D. The V end was cut by 2 bases, the J end by 0 bases, with 16 bases between. This CDR3 is built from 17 residues. Germline CDR1 is SGHTA and CDR2 is FQGNSA.

The chain joins TRBV6-1 to TRBJ2-5; the D is unclear. The CDR3 has 13 amino acids. V was clipped by 6 bases and J by 4 bases, with 12 bases between them. Germline values: CDR1 MNHNS, CDR2 SASEGT. The CDR3 DNA is TGTGCCAGCAGCGCAGACGGGTTAGAGACCCAGTACTTC. Translation gives CASSADGLETQYF.

This clonotype was recorded a few times. J is TRBJ1-1 and V is TRBV11-3, with unresolved D. CDR3 length: 14 amino acids. The V and J ends lost 3 bases and 1 base respectively, with 9 bases between them. CDR1 and CDR2 (germline): SGHNT, YENEEA. The CDR3: CASSLWATNTEAFF. The CDR3 coding sequence is TGTGCCAGCAGCTTGTGGGCTACGAACACTGAAGCTTTCTTT.

The chain employs TRBV5-1 and TRBJ1-1; TRBD1 aligns across 12 bases. The CDR3 spans 14 residues. The V gene's germline CDR1 is SGHRS and CDR2 YFSETQ. With V trimmed by 4 bases and J by 8 bases, 6 bases remained unmatched. CDR3 nucleotide sequence: TGCGCCAGCAGCCCTGGGACAGGGGGCTTAGAAGCTTTCTTT. This encodes CASSPGTGGLEAFF.

Worth noting for this clonotype: Germline is not matched at one junction end, which may reflect a read error. V and J are TRBV7-9 and TRBJ1-4; D not resolved. The length of the CDR3 is 14 residues. The V gene's germline CDR1 is SEHNR and CDR2 FQNEAQ (reference sequence). The CDR3 region is CASSPGATSEKLFF. Written as DNA, the CDR3 is TGTGCCAGCAGCCCCGGAGCAACTAGTGAAAAACTGTTTTTT.